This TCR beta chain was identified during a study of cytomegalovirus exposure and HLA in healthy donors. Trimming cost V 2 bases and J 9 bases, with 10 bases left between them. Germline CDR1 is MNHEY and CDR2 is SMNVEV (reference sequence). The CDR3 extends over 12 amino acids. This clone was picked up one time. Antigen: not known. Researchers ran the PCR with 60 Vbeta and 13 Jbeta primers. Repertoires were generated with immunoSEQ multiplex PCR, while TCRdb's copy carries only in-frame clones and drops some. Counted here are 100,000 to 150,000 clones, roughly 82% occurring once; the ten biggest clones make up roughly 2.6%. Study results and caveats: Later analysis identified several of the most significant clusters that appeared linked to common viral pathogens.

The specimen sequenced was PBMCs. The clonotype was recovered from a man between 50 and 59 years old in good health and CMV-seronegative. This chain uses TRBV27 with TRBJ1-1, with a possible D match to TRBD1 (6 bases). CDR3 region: CASSLLGQQAFF. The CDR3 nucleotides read TGTGCCAGCAGTTTACTCGGACAGCAAGCTTTCTTT.